The source of this T cell receptor (beta chain) is a study of control samples from healthy donors and cancer patients. TCRdb's table, derived via immunoSEQ multiplex PCR, lists solely in-frame clones and lacks some. The sample consists of about 84,000 clones, 65% to 90% of them appearing once. V dropped 0 bases and J dropped 2 bases, with 9 bases sitting between them. The CDR3 contains 15 residues. Germline assignment: CDR1 SGHVS and CDR2 FQNEAQ. The clonotype originates from a man in his fifties or sixties with head and neck cancer. The rearrangement uses TRBV7-8 and TRBJ2-3; tentatively, D is TRBD1 (6 bases). The sequencing sample was made of PBMCs. The CDR3 here is CASSLARGTTDTQYF. As DNA, the CDR3 is TGTGCCAGCAGCTTAGCGAGGGGGACCACAGATACGCAGTATTTT.